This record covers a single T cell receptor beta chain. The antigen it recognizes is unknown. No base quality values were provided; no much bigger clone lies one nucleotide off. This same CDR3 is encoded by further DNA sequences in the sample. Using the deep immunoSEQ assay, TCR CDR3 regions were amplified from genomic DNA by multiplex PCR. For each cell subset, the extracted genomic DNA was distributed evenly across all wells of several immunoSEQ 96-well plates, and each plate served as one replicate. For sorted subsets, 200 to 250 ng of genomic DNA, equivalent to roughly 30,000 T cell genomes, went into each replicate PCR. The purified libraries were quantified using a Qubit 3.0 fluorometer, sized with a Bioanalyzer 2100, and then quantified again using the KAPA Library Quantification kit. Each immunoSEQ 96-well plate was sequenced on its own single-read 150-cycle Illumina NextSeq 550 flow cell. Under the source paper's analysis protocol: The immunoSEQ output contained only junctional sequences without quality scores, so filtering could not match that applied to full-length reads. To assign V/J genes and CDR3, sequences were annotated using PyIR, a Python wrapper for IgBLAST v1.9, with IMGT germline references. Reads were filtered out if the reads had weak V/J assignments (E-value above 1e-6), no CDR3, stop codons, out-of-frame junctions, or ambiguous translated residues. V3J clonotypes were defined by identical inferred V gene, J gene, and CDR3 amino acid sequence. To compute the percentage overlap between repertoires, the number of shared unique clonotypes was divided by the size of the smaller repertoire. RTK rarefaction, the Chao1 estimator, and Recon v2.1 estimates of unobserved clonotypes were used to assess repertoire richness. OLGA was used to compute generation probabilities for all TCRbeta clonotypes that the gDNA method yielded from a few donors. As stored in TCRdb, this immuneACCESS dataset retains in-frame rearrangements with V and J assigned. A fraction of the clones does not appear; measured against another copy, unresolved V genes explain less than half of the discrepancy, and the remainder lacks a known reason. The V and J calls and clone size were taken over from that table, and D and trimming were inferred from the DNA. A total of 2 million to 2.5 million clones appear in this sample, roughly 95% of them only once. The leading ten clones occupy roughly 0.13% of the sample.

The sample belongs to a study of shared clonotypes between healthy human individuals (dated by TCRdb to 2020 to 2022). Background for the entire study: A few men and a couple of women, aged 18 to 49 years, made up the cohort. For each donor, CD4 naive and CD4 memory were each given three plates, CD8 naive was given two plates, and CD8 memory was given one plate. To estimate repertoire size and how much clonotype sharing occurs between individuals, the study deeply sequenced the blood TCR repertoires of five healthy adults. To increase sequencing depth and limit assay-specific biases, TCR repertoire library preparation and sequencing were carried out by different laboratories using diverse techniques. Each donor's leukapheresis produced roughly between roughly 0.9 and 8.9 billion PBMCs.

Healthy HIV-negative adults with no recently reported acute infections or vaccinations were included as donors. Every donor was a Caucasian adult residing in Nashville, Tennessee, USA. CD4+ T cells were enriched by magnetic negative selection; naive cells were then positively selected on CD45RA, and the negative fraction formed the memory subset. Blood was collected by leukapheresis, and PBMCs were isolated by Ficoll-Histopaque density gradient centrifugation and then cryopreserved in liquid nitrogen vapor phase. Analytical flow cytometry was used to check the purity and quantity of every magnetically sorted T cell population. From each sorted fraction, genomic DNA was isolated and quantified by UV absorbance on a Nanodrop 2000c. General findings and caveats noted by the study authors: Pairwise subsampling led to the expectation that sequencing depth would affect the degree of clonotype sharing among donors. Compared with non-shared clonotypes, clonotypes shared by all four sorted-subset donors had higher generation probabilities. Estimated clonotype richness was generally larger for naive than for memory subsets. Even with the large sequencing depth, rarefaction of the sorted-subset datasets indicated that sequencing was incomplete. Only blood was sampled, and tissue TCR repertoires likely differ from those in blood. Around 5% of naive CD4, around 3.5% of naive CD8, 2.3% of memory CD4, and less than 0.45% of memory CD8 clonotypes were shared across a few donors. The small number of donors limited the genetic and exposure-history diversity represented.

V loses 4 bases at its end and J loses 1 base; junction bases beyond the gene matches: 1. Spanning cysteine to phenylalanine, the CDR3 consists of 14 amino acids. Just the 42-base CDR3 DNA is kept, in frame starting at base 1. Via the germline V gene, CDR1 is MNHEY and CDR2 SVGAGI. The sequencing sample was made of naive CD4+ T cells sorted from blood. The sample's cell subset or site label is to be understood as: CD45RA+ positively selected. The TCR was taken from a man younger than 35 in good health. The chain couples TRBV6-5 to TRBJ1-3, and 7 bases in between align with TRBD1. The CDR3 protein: CASSSGGSGNTIYF. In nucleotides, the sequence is TGTGCCAGCAGTTCAGGGGGATCTGGAAACACCATATATTTT.